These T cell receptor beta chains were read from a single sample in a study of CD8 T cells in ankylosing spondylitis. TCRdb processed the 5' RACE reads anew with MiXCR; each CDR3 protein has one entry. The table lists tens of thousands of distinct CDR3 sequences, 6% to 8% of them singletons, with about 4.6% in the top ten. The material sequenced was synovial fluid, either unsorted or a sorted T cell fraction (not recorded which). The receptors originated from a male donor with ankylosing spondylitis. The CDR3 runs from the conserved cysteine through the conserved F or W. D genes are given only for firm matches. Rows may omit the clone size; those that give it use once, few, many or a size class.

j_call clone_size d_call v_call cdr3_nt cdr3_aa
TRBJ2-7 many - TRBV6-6 TGTGCCAGCGGGCGACTAAGCTCCTACGAGCAGTACTTC CASGRLSSYEQYF
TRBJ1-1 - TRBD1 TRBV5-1 TGCGCCAGCAGCCCACAGGGGGGCAACACTGAAGCTTTCTTT CASSPQGGNTEAFF
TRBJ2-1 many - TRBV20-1 TGCAGTGCTAGAGATCTCGGGAAGTATCCCGATGAGCAGTTCTTC CSARDLGKYPDEQFF
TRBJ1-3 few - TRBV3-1 TGTGCCAGCAGCCAAAGCGGAAACACCATATATTTT CASSQSGNTIYF
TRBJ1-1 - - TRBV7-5 - CISVSEALPEAFF
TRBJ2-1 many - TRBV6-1 TGTGCCAGCAGCCAATTTGACAGGTTGAGCGAGCAGTTCTTC CASSQFDRLSEQFF
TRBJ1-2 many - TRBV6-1 TGTGCCAGCACCCATAGAAAAGAGTCATACTATGGCTACACCTTC CASTHRKESYYGYTF
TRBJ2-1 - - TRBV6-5 TGTGCCAGCAGTTACGGCGGGCCGAGCTCCTACAATGAGCAGTTCTTC CASSYGGPSSYNEQFF
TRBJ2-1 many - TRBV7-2 TGTGCCAGCAGCCCCTGGTTAAGGCCCCTTTACAATGAGCAGTTCTTC CASSPWLRPLYNEQFF
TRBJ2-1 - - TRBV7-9 TGTGCCAGCAGCTTAGGTTCTGGGATAGTCTCCTACAATGAGCAGTTCTTC CASSLGSGIVSYNEQFF
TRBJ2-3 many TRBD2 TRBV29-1 TGCAGCGGAGGAGCGGGATCTAGCACAGATACGCAGTATTTT CSGGAGSSTDTQYF
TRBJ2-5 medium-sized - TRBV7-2 TGTGCCAGCAGCTTAGTACTACAAGAGACCCAGTACTTC CASSLVLQETQYF
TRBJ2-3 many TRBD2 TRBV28 TGTGCCAGCGCTTCTTTCCATCTAGCGGGAGATCGTGCAGATACGCAGTATTTT CASASFHLAGDRADTQYF
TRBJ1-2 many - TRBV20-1 TGCAGTGCTAGTCGTGGACAGAGACTTGGCTACACCTTC CSASRGQRLGYTF
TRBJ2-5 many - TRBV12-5 TGTGCTAGTGGTCCCCGCGTGGAGACCCAGTACTTC CASGPRVETQYF
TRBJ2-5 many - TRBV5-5 TGTGCCAGCAGCGACCTCTGGGGAGCGGAGACCCAGTACTTC CASSDLWGAETQYF
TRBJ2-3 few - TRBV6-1 TGTGCCAGCAGTCAACATTCCCAGCGTTTCGCAGATACGCAGTATTTT CASSQHSQRFADTQYF
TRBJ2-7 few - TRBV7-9 TGTGCCAGCAGCTCCCTAGGTTCCTACGAGCAGTACTTC CASSSLGSYEQYF
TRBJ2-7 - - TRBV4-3 TGCGCCAGCAGCCAAGATATAGGACACTTCTATAAGCAGTACTTC CASSQDIGHFYKQYF
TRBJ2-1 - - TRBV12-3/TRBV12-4 TGTGCCTGCAGTTTAGAGGGCCGAGTGCTGAGCTCCTACAATGAGCAGTTCTTC CACSLEGRVLSSYNEQFF
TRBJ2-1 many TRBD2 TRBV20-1 TGCAGTGCTTCGACTAGCTGGAGCTCCTACAATGAGCAGTTCTTC CSASTSWSSYNEQFF
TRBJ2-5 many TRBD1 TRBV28 TGTGCCAGCAGTTTAAGGACAGGGCACGAGACCCAGTACTTC CASSLRTGHETQYF
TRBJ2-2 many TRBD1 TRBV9 TGTGCCAGCAGCGATAGGACAGGTAACACCGGGGAGCTGTTTTTT CASSDRTGNTGELFF
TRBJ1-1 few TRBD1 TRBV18 TGTGCCAGCTCACCACCTCGGGACAGAAACACTGAAGCTTTCTTT CASSPPRDRNTEAFF
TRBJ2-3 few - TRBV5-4 TGTGCCAGCAGCCGGGACAGCACAGATACGCAGTATTTT CASSRDSTDTQYF
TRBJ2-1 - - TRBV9 TGTGCCAGCAGCGGGAGAGGGATCGATGAGCAGTTCTTC CASSGRGIDEQFF
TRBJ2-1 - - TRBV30 TGTGCCTGGAGTGGTGGCGGATGGGCCGGGAATGAGCAGTTCTTC CAWSGGGWAGNEQFF
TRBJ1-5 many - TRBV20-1 TGCAGTGCTACCCAAGGACGGGGGATCCAGCCCCAGCATTTT CSATQGRGIQPQHF
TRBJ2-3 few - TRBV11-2 TGTGCCAGCAGCTCCTCCCCCGACCGCGATACGCAGTATTTT CASSSSPDRDTQYF
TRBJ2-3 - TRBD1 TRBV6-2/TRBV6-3 TGTGCCAGCAGCCCTGGAGCGATAAAGGACAGGGGCAGGGATACGCAGTATTTT CASSPGAIKDRGRDTQYF
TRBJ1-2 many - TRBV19 TGTGCCAGTAGTCTGGACTCAGCTAACTATGGCTACACCTTC CASSLDSANYGYTF
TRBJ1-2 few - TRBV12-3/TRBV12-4 TGTGCCAGCAGTTTAATAAACTATGGCTACACCTTC CASSLINYGYTF
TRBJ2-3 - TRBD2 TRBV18 TGTGCCAGCTCACCTGCGGGAGGCACAGATACGCAGTATTTT CASSPAGGTDTQYF
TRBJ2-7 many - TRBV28 TGTGCCAGCAGTGAACCGGGACCCGTCTACGAGCAGTACTTC CASSEPGPVYEQYF
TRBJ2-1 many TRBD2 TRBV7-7 TGTGCTAGCAGCTTGGGGGGGGAGGCTCTTTCTACGGATGAGCAGTTCTTC CASSLGGEALSTDEQFF